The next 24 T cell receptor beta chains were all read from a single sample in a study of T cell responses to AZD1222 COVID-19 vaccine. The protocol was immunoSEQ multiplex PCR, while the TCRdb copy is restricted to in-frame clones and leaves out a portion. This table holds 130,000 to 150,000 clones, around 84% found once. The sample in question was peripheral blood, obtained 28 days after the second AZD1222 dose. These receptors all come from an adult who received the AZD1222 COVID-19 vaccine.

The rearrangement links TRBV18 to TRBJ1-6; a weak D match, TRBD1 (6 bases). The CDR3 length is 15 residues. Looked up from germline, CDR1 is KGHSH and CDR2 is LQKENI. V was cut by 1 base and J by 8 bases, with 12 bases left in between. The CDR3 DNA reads TGTGCCAGCTCACCACAGGGACAACGAGATTCACCCCTCCACTTT. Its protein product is CASSPQGQRDSPLHF.

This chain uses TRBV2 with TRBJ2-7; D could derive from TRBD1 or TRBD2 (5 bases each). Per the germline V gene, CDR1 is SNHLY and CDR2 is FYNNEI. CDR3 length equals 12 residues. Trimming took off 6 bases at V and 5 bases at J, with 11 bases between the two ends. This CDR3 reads CASRQRDHEQYF. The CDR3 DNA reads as TGTGCCAGCAGGCAAAGGGACCACGAGCAGTACTTC.

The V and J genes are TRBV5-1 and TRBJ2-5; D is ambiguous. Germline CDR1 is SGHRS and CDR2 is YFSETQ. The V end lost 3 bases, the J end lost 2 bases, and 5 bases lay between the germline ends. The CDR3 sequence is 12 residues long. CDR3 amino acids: CASSWQQETQYF. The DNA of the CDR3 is TGCGCCAGCAGCTGGCAGCAAGAGACCCAGTACTTC.

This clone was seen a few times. For the CDR3, the DNA is TGTGCCCCCCTAGTAGGAACCCTCTCCTACGAGCAGTACTTC. Protein product: CAPLVGTLSYEQYF. This rearrangement joins TRBV19 to TRBJ2-7; D is uncertain. V lost 11 bases and J 0 bases, leaving 17 bases between the germline ends. Germline V gives CDR1 LNHDA, CDR2 SQIVND (reference sequence). This CDR3 has 14 residues.

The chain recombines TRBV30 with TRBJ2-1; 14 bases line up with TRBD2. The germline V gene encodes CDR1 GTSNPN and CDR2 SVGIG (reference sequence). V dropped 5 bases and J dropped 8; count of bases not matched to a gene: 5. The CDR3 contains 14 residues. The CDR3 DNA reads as TGTGCCTGGGGACTAGCGGGGGGTAGTGATGAGCAGTTCTTC. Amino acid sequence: CAWGLAGGSDEQFF.

CDR3 sequence reads: CASSPHPGASGRAYPDTQYF. CDR3 nucleotides: TGCGCCAGCAGCCCCCACCCTGGGGCTAGCGGGAGGGCATATCCAGATACGCAGTATTTT. The J gene is TRBJ2-3, the V gene TRBV4-1; 12 bases are a match to TRBD2. Per germline, CDR1 MGHRA and CDR2 YSYEKL. V was pared by 4 bases and J by 4 bases, with 18 bases of the junction left unmatched. This CDR3 is 20 amino acids long.

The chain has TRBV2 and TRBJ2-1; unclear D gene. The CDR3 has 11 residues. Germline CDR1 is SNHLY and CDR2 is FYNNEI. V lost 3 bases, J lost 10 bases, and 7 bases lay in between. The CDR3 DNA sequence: TGTGCCAGCAGTGAGACGCGGGAGCAGTTCTTC. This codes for CASSETREQFF.

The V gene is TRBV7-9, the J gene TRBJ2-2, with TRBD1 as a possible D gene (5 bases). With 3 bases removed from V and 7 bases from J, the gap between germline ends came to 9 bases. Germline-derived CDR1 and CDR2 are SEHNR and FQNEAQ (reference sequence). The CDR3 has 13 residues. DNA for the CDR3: TGTGCCAGCAGCTTGCTCAGGGTCGGGGAGCTGTTTTTT. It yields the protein CASSLLRVGELFF. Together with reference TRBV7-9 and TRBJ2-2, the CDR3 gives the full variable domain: DTGVSQNPRHKITKRGQNVTFRCDPISEHNRLYWYRQTLGQGPEFLTYFQNEAQLEKSRLLSDRFSAERPKGSFSTLEIQRTEQGDSAMYLCASSLLRVGELFFGEGSRLTVL.

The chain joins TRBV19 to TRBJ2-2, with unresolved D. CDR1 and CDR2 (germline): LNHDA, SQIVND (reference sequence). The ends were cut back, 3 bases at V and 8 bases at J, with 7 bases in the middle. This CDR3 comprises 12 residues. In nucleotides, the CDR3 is TGTGCCAGTAGTATGACCCGGGGGGAGCTGTTTTTT. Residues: CASSMTRGELFF.

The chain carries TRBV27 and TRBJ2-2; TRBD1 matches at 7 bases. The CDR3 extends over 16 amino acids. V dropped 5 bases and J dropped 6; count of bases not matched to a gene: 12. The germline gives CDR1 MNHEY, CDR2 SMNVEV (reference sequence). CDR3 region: CASSPRSLTGPGELFF. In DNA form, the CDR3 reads TGTGCCAGCAGTCCACGATCTTTGACAGGGCCCGGGGAGCTGTTTTTT.

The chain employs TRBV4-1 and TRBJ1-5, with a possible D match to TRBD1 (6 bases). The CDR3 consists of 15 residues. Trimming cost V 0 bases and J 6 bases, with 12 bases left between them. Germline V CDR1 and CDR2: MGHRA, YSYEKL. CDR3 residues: CASSQDQGQPQPQHF. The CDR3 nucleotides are TGCGCCAGCAGCCAAGATCAAGGACAGCCTCAGCCCCAGCATTTT.

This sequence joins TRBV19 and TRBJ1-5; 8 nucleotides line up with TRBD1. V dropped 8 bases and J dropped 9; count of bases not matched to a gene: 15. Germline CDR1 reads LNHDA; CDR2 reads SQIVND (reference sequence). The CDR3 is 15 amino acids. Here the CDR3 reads CASRSPNRGIGPQHF. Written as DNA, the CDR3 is TGTGCCAGTCGCTCTCCCAACAGGGGGATAGGGCCCCAGCATTTT.

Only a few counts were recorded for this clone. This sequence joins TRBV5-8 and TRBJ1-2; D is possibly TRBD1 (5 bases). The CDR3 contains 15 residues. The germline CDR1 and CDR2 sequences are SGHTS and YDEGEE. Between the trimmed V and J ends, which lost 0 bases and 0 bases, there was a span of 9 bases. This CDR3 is CASSLAGPSNYGYTF. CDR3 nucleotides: TGTGCCAGCAGCTTGGCGGGGCCATCTAACTATGGCTACACCTTC.

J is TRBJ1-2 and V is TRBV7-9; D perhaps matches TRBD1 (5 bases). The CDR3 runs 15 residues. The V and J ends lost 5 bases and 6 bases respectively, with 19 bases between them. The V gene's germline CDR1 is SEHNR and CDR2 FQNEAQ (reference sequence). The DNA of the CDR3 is TGTGCCAGCAGCCCTCCGGCGGGCAGGGTTAATGGCTACACCTTC. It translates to CASSPPAGRVNGYTF.

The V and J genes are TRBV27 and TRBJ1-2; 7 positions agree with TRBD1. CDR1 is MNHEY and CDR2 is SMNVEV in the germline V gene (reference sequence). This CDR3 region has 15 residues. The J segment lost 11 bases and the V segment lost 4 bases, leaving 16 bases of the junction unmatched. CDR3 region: CASSYLQGPSSGYTF. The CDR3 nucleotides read TGTGCCAGCAGTTACTTACAGGGGCCCTCTTCCGGGTACACCTTC.

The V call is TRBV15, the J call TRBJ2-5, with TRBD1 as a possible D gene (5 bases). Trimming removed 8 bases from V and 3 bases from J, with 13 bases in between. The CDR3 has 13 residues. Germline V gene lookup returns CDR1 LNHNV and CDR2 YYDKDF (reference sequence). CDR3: CATARQFEETQYF. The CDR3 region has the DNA TGTGCCACCGCTAGACAGTTTGAAGAGACCCAGTACTTC.

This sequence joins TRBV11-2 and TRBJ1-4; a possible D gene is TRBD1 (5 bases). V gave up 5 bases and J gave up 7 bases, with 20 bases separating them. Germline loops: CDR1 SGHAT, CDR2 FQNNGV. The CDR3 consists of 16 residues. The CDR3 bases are TGTGCCAGCAGCCCCCTGGAGTTGGGGCACGGTGAAAAACTGTTTTTT. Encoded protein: CASSPLELGHGEKLFF.

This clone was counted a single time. The CDR3 reads CAISAGRENGYTF. In DNA, the CDR3 is TGTGCCATCAGTGCGGGCAGGGAGAATGGCTACACCTTC. The chain has TRBV10-3 and TRBJ1-2; perhaps TRBD1 as D (5 bases). In germline, CDR1 is ENHRY, CDR2 SYGVKD. Trimming took 4 bases from V and 6 from J, leaving 12 bases between them. The CDR3 is 13 amino acids.

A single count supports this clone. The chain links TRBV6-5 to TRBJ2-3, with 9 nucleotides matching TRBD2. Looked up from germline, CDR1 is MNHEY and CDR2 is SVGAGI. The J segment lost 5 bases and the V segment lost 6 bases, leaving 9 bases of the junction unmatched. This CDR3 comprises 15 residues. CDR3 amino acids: CASSPRGGHQDTQYF. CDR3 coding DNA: TGTGCCAGCAGCCCGCGGGGGGGCCACCAAGATACGCAGTATTTT.

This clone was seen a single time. CDR3 loop: CASTLRLGMFQPQHF. The CDR3 DNA follows: TGTGCCAGCACACTAAGGCTAGGGATGTTCCAGCCCCAGCATTTT. The chain employs TRBV2 and TRBJ1-5, with unresolved D. The germline V gene encodes CDR1 SNHLY and CDR2 FYNNEI. Trimming cost V 7 bases and J 7 bases, with 20 bases left between them. The CDR3 sequence is 15 residues long.

The chain's CDR3 is CASSVVSVNTEAFF. For the CDR3, the DNA is TGTGCCAGCAGCGTAGTTAGTGTGAACACTGAAGCTTTCTTT. The V call is TRBV9, the J call TRBJ1-1; no reliable D call. Trimming removed 0 bases from V and 0 bases from J, with 6 bases in between. Germline CDR1 and CDR2: SGDLS and YYNGEE. The CDR3 extends over 14 amino acids.

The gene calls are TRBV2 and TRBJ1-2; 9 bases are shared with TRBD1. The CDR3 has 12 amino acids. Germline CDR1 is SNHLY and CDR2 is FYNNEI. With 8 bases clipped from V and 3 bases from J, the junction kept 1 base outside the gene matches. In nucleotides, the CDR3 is TGTGCCAGCGGGGACAGGGACTATGGCTACACCTTC. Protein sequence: CASGDRDYGYTF.

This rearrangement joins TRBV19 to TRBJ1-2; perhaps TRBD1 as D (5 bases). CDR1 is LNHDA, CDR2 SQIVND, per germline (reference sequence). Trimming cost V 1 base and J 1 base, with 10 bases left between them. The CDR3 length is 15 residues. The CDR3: CASSIAGPGNYGYTF. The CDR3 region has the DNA TGTGCCAGTAGTATAGCAGGGCCTGGTAACTATGGCTACACCTTC.

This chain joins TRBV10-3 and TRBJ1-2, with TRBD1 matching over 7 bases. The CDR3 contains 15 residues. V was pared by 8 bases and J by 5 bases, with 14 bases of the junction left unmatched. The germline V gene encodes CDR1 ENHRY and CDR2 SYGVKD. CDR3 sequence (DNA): TGTGCCATCCCACTCCGGGACAGTGTCGTTTATGGCTACACCTTC. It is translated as CAIPLRDSVVYGYTF.